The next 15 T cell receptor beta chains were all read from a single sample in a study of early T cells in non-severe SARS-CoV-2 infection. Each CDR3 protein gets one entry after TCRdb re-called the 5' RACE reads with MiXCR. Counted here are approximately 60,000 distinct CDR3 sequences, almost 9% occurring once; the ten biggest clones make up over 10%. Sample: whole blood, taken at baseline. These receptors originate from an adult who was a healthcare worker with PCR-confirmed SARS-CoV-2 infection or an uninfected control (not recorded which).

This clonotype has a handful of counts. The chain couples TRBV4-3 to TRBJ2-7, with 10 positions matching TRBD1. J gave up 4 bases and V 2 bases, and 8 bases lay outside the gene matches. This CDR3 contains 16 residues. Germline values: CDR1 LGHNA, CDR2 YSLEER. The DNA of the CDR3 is TGCGCCAGCAGCCAACGAACCGGGACAGGGGAGTACGAGCAGTACTTC. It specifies CASSQRTGTGEYEQYF.

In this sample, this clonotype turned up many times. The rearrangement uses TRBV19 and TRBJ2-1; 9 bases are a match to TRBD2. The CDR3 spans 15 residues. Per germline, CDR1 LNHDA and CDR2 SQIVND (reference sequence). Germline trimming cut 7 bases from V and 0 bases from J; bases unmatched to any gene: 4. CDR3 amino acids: CASTGTSISYNEQFF. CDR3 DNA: TGTGCCAGTACCGGGACTAGCATCTCCTACAATGAGCAGTTCTTC.

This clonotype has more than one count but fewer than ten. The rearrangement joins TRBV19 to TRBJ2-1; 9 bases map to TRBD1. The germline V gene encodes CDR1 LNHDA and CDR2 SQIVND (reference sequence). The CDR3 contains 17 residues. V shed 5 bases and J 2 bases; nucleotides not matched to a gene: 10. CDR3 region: CASSDPGQGGPYNEQFF. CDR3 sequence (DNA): TGTGCCAGTAGTGATCCGGGACAGGGAGGACCCTACAATGAGCAGTTCTTC.

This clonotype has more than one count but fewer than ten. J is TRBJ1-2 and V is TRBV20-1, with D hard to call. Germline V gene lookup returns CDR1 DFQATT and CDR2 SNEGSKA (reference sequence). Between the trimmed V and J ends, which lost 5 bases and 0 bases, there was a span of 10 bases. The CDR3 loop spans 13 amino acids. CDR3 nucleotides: TGCAGTGCTGCACGGAGCGCTAACTATGGCTACACCTTC. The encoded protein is CSAARSANYGYTF.

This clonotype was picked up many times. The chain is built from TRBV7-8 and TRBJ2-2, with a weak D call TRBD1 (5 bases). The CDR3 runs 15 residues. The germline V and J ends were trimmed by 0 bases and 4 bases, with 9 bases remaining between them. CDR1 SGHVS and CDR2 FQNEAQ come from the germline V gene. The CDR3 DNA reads TGTGCCAGCAGCTTAGCGGGGCAAACCACCGGGGAGCTGTTTTTT. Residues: CASSLAGQTTGELFF.

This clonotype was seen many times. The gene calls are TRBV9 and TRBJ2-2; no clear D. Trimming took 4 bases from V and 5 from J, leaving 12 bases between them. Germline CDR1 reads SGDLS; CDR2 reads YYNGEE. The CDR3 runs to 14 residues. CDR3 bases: TGTGCCAGCAGCCTCGGGCGGCGGACCGGGGAGCTGTTTTTT. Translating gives CASSLGRRTGELFF.

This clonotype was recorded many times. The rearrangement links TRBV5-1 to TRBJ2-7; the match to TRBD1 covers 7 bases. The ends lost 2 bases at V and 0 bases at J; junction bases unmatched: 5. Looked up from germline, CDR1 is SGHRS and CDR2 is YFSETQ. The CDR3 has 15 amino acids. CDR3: CASSLGQERSYEQYF. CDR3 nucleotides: TGCGCCAGCAGCTTAGGACAGGAACGCTCCTACGAGCAGTACTTC.

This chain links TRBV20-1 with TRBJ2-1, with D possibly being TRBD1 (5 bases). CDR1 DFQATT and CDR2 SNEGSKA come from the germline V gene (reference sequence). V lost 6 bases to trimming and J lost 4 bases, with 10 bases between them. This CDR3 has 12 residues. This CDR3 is CSAKTVYNEQFF. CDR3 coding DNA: TGCAGTGCGAAGACAGTTTACAATGAGCAGTTCTTC.

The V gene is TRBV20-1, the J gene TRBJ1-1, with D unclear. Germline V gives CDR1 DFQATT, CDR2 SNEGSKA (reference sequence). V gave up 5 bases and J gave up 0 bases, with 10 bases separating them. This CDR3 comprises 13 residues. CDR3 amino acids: CSAATSLNTEAFF. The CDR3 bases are TGCAGTGCTGCAACCAGCCTGAACACTGAAGCTTTCTTT.

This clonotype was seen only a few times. CDR3 sequence (DNA): TGTGCCAGCAGCTTAGCGTTACAGGGACTCTCTGGAAACACCATATATTTT. It translates to CASSLALQGLSGNTIYF. The gene calls are TRBV7-9 and TRBJ1-3; tentatively, D is TRBD1 (6 bases). The germline CDR1 and CDR2 sequences are SEHNR and FQNEAQ (reference sequence). Trimming shortened V by 0 bases and J by 0 bases, and 12 bases separated the two germline ends. This CDR3 is 17 amino acids long.

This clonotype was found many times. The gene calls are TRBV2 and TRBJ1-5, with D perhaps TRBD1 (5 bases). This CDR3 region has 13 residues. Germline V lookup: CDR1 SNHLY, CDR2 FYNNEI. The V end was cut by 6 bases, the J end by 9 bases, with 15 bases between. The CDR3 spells CASRSDIERPQHF. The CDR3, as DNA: TGTGCCAGCAGGTCGGACATCGAACGGCCCCAGCATTTT. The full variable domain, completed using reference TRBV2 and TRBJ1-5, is EPEVTQTPSHQVTQMGQEVILRCVPISNHLYFYWYRQILGQKVEFLVSFYNNEISEKSEIFDDQFSVERPDGSNFTLKIRSTKLEDSAMYFCASRSDIERPQHFGDGTRLSIL.

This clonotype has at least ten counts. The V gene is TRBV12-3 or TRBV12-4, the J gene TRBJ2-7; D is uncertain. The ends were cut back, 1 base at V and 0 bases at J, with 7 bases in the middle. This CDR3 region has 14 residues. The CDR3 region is CASSLDDRSYEQYF. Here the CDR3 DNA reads TGTGCCAGCAGTTTAGATGACCGCTCCTACGAGCAGTACTTC.

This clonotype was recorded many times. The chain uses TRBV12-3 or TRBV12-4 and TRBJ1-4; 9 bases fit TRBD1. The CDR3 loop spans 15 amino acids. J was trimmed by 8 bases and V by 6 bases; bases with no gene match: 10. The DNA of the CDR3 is TGTGCCAGCAGCAACAGGGGGCACGCCGGGGAAAAACTGTTTTTT. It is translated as CASSNRGHAGEKLFF.

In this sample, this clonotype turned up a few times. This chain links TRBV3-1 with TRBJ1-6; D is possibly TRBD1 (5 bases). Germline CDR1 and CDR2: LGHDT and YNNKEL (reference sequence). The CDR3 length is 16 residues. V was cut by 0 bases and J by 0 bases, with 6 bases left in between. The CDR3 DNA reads TGTGCCAGCAGCCAAGATGGGGGCTCCTATAATTCACCCCTCCACTTT. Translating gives CASSQDGGSYNSPLHF. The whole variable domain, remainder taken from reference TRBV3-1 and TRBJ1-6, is DTAVSQTPKYLVTQMGNDKSIKCEQNLGHDTMYWYKQDSKKFLKIMFSYNNKELIINETVPNRFSPKSPDKAHLNLHINSLELGDSAVYFCASSQDGGSYNSPLHFGNGTRLTVT.

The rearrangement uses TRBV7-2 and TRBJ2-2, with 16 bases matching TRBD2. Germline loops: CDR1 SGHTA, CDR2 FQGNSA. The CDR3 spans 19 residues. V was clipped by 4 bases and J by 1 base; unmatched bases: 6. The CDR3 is CASSSSGTSGRGNTGELFF. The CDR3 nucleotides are TGTGCCAGCAGCTCATCCGGGACTAGCGGGAGGGGGAACACCGGGGAGCTGTTTTTT. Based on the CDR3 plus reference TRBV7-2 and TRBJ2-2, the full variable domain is GAGVSQSPSNKVTEKGKDVELRCDPISGHTALYWYRQSLGQGLEFLIYFQGNSAPDKSGLPSDRFSAERTGGSVSTLTIQRTQQEDSAVYLCASSSSGTSGRGNTGELFFGEGSRLTVL.